This T cell receptor (beta chain) was captured in a study of T cell clonotyping in hematopoietic cell transplantation. About this clone itself: As yet, its antigen is unknown.

The data were produced by immunoSEQ multiplex PCR, yet TCRdb's version contains in-frame clones alone and is incomplete. The sample has about 19,000 clones, about 80% seen once; the top ten hold less than 20%. The V gene lost 6 bases and the J gene lost 0 bases, with 12 bases spanning the gap. Germline V gives CDR1 MNHEY, CDR2 SVGAGI. This CDR3 is built from 14 residues. The time point here: recipient sample about 28 days before transplant, after cytoreduction. Study observations and caveats: Without cell sorting, CD4 versus CD8 contributions remain unresolved. After transplant, recipient diversity fell while pathologically expanded clonotypes grew through day 180.

The chain employs TRBV6-5 and TRBJ2-7, with D possibly being TRBD1 (5 bases). The sequencing here drew on peripheral blood mononuclear cells, taken before stem cell transplant. The clonotype was recovered from a man in his 60s with acute myeloid leukemia. Some clones in this sample may be carry-over from other donors' samples. The CDR3 reads CASRKSRDSYEQYF. The CDR3 coding sequence is TGTGCCAGCAGAAAATCCAGGGACTCCTACGAGCAGTACTTC.